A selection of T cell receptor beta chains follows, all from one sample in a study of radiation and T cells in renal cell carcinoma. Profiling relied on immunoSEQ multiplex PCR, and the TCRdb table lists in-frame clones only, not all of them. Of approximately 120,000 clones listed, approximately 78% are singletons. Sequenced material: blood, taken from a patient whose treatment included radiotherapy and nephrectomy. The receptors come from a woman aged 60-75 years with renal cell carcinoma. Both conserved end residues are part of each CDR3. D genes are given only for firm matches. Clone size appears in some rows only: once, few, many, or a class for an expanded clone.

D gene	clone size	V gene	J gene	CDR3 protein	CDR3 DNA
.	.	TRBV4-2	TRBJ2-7	CASSQEGSYREQYF	TGTGCCAGCAGCCAAGAGGGTAGTTACCGGGAGCAGTACTTC
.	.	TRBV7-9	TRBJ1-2	CASSLMDAGGYTF	TGTGCCAGCAGCTTAATGGACGCCGGGGGCTACACCTTC
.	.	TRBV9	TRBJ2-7	CASSEGIAACEQYF	TGTGCCAGCAGCGAAGGAATAGCGGCCTGCGAGCAGTACTTC
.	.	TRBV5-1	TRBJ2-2	CASSSEGTTGELFF	TGCGCCAGCAGCTCCGAGGGAACCACCGGGGAGCTGTTTTTT
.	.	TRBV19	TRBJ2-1	CASSSKGRAVYNEQFF	TGTGCCAGTAGCTCCAAAGGCAGGGCGGTCTACAATGAGCAGTTCTTC
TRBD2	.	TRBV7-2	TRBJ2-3	CASSLGLGLGTDTQYF	TGTGCCAGCAGCTTGGGACTAGGATTGGGCACAGATACGCAGTATTTT
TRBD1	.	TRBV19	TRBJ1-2	CASSPQGVGTVRYGYTF	TGTGCCAGTAGTCCTCAAGGGGTAGGGACAGTAAGATATGGCTACACCTTC
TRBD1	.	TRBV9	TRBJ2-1	CASSVVDRGAYNEQFF	TGTGCCAGCAGCGTAGTCGACAGGGGGGCCTACAATGAGCAGTTCTTC
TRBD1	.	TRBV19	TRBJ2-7	CASSISFGQGSYEQYF	TGTGCCAGTAGTATATCATTTGGACAGGGCTCCTACGAGCAGTACTTC
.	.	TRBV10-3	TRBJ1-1	CAISLGLDTEAFF	TGTGCCATCAGTTTAGGACTGGATACTGAAGCTTTCTTT
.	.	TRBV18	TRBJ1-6	CASSRGGGMDSPLHF	TGTGCCAGCTCACGGGGAGGGGGTATGGATTCACCCCTCCACTTT
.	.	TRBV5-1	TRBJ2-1	CASSLDGSNEQFF	TGCGCCAGCAGCTTGGATGGCTCTAATGAGCAGTTCTTC
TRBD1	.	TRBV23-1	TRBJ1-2	CASSQPLTGINYGYTF	TGCGCCAGCAGTCAACCTTTGACAGGGATAAACTATGGCTACACCTTC
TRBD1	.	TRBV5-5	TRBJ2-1	CASSLHTGTGGNEQFF	TGTGCCAGCAGCTTACATACCGGGACAGGGGGCAATGAGCAGTTCTTC
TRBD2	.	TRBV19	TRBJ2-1	CASSMGGGSEQFF	TGTGCCAGTAGTATGGGCGGGGGAAGTGAGCAGTTCTTC
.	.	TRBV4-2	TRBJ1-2	CASSHIPRDNYGYTF	TGTGCCAGCAGCCACATACCCAGGGATAACTATGGCTACACCTTC
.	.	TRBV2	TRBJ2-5	CASSVEGRQETQYF	TGTGCCAGCAGTGTCGAGGGGCGACAAGAGACCCAGTACTTC
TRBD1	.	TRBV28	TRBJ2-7	CASSPHRGSYEQYF	TGTGCCAGCAGTCCTCACAGGGGCTCCTACGAGCAGTACTTC
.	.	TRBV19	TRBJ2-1	CASSQTASALYNEQFF	TGTGCCAGTTCCCAGACAGCTAGCGCGCTGTACAATGAGCAGTTCTTC
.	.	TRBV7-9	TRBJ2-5	CASSPPWSQETQYF	TGTGCCAGCAGCCCGCCGTGGTCACAAGAGACCCAGTACTTC
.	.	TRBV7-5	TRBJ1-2	CARSPQGPNYGYTF	TGTGCCAGAAGCCCTCAGGGTCCCAACTATGGCTACACCTTC
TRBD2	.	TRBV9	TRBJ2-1	CASSPREGRLSYNEQFF	TGTGCCAGCAGCCCTAGGGAGGGAAGATTATCCTACAATGAGCAGTTCTTC
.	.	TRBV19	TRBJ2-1	CASSMEAHWSSSYNEQFF	TGTGCCAGTAGTATGGAGGCCCACTGGAGCAGCTCCTACAATGAGCAGTTCTTC
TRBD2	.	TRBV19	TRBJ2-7	CASTNSGGTYEQYF	TGTGCCAGTACCAATAGCGGGGGGACCTACGAGCAGTACTTC
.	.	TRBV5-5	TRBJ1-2	CASSPLGWGSYGYTF	TGTGCCAGCAGCCCCCTGGGGTGGGGTAGCTATGGCTACACCTTC
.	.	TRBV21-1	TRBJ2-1	CASKKDPFF	TGTGCCAGCAAAAAAGACCCCTTCTTC
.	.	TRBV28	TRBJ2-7	CASSPRGQAYEQYF	TGTGCCAGCAGCCCCAGGGGTCAGGCCTACGAGCAGTACTTC
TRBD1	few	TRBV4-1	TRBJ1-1	CASSQGQGLNTEAFF	TGCGCCAGCAGCCAAGGACAGGGGTTGAACACTGAAGCTTTCTTT
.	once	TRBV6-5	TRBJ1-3	CASSSTPGHRQNTIYF	TGTGCCAGCAGTTCAACGCCGGGACACCGGCAGAACACCATATATTTT
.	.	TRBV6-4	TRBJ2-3	CASSDYGTPTGTQYF	TGTGCCAGCAGTGACTACGGGACACCCACCGGGACGCAGTATTTT
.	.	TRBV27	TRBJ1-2	CASSLSDSYGYTF	TGTGCCAGCAGTTTATCAGACAGCTATGGCTACACCTTC
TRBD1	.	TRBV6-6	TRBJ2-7	CASSYLGPGQGYEQYF	TGTGCCAGCAGTTACCTCGGTCCGGGACAGGGGTACGAGCAGTACTTC
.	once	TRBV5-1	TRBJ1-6	CASSLEPTGPNSPLHF	TGCGCCAGCAGCTTAGAACCTACAGGGCCTAATTCACCCCTCCACTTT
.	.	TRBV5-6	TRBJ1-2	CASSLGGNYGYTF	TGTGCCAGCAGCCTGGGGGGGAACTATGGCTACACCTTC
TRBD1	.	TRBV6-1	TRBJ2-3	CASSEQSGQGDGTDTQYF	TGTGCCAGCAGTGAACAAAGTGGACAGGGTGATGGCACAGATACGCAGTATTTT
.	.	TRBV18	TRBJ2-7	CASSPSTGSYEQYF	TGTGCCAGCTCACCTTCGACAGGCTCCTACGAGCAGTACTTC
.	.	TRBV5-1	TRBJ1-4	CASREGQLNEKLFF	TGCGCCAGCAGGGAGGGGCAGCTTAATGAAAAACTGTTTTTT
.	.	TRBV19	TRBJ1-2	CASSIGRLIYGYTF	TGTGCCAGTAGTATAGGCCGACTGATTTATGGCTACACCTTC
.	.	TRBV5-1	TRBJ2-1	CASTPSEGARNEQFF	TGCGCCAGCACCCCCTCGGAGGGGGCGAGGAATGAGCAGTTCTTC
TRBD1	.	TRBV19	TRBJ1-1	CASSMTGVMNTEAFF	TGTGCCAGTAGTATGACAGGGGTTATGAACACTGAAGCTTTCTTT
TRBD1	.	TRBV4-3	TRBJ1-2	CASSQVGQGNYGYTF	TGCGCCAGCAGCCAAGTGGGACAGGGGAACTATGGCTACACCTTC
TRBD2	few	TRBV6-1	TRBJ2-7	CASGGLAGGNEQYF	TGTGCCAGCGGCGGACTAGCGGGGGGGAACGAGCAGTACTTC
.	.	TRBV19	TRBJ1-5	CASSIPLYRNPSNQPQHF	TGTGCCAGTAGTATACCTCTCTATCGGAATCCCAGCAATCAGCCCCAGCATTTT
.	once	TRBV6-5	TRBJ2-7	CASKAGHEQYF	TGTGCCAGCAAGGCTGGCCACGAGCAGTACTTC
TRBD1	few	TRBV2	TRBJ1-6	CASSDRTGNSPLHF	TGTGCCAGCAGTGATCGGACAGGGAATTCACCCCTCCACTTT
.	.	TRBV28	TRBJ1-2	CASSLSSNYGYTF	TGTGCCAGCAGTTTGTCCTCTAACTATGGCTACACCTTC
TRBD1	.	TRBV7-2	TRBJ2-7	CASSRDRVSSYEQYF	TGTGCCAGCAGCCGCGACAGGGTGAGCTCCTACGAGCAGTACTTC
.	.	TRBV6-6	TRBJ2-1	CASRGDTAAYNEQFF	TGTGCCAGCAGAGGGGACACCGCCGCCTACAATGAGCAGTTCTTC
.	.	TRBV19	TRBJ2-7	CASSIDRSGRYEQYF	TGTGCCAGTAGTATAGATCGGAGCGGGCGCTACGAGCAGTACTTC